What follows are 21 T cell receptor beta chains derived from one specimen sequenced in a study of blood T cell repertoires in COVID-19. Assay used: immunoSEQ multiplex PCR; TCRdb lists only in-frame clones, some missing. In the table there are some 300,000 clones, over 85% of which are singletons. Input material: PBMCs or T cells enriched from blood (not recorded which). The origin of the receptors is a woman aged 30 to 39 who had recovered from COVID-19.

The CDR3 region has the DNA TGTGCCAGCAGCTTGGGTCCCGGCGGGAGATACGAGCAGTACTTC. Encoded protein: CASSLGPGGRYEQYF. The J gene is TRBJ2-7, the V gene TRBV5-6; TRBD2 matches 7 bases. This CDR3 contains 15 residues. CDR1 SGHDT and CDR2 YYEEEE come from the germline V gene. After removal of 0 bases from V and 4 bases from J, the junction contained 7 bases not matched to a gene.

This sequence joins TRBV6-5 and TRBJ1-1, with a tentative D call TRBD1 (5 bases). In germline, CDR1 is MNHEY, CDR2 SVGAGI. The ends were cut back, 5 bases at V and 3 bases at J, with 10 bases in the middle. This CDR3 is built from 13 residues. The CDR3 bases are TGTGCCAGCAGTCGGCAGGGTGACACTGAAGCTTTCTTT. This encodes CASSRQGDTEAFF.

Turning to this clone: Compared with germline, one end of the junction differs, possibly owing to a read error. The chain has TRBV27 and TRBJ1-1; D not certain. This CDR3 is built from 15 residues. CDR1 and CDR2 (germline): MNHEY, SMNVEV (reference sequence). CDR3 protein: CACSVPHFMNTEAFF. CDR3 DNA: TGTGCCTGCAGTGTTCCCCACTTCATGAACACTGAAGCTTTCTTT.

In DNA, the CDR3 is TGTGCCAGCAGCATACAGGGGGGTGAAGCTTTCTTT. Its translation is CASSIQGGEAFF. The chain couples TRBV5-5 to TRBJ1-1; the match to TRBD1 covers 8 bases. Germline loops: CDR1 SGHKS, CDR2 YYEKEE (reference sequence). The trim removed 4 bases at V and 7 bases at J, leaving 3 bases unmatched. There are 12 residues in the CDR3.

V and J are TRBV7-2 and TRBJ2-3; 12 bases are a match to TRBD2. V lost 1 base to trimming and J lost 2 bases; unmatched junction nucleotides: 7. Germline loops: CDR1 SGHTA, CDR2 FQGNSA. This CDR3 is 18 amino acids long. CDR3 DNA: TGTGCCAGCAGCTTAGAACAGCTAGCGGGAGGGACCACAGATACGCAGTATTTT. The encoded protein is CASSLEQLAGGTTDTQYF.

This clone was detected a few times. This sequence joins TRBV19 and TRBJ1-2; possibly TRBD1 for D (6 bases). The V end was cut by 5 bases, the J end by 8 bases, with 15 bases between. Per the germline V gene, CDR1 is LNHDA and CDR2 is SQIVND (reference sequence). There are 13 residues in the CDR3. In DNA, the CDR3 is TGTGCCAGTAGTGAAACAGGGCGCCGGGGCTACACCTTC. Translating it yields CASSETGRRGYTF.

The chain carries TRBV15 and TRBJ2-7, with 8 bases matching TRBD1. After removal of 1 base from V and 5 bases from J, the junction contained 4 bases not matched to a gene. The CDR3 covers 14 residues. Germline CDR1 LNHNV, CDR2 YYDKDF (reference sequence). DNA of the CDR3: TGTGCCACCAGCAGAGGACAGGGGACCCACGAGCAGTACTTC. It is translated as CATSRGQGTHEQYF. Looking up the rest from reference TRBV15 and TRBJ2-7 gives the full variable domain: DAMVIQNPRYQVTQFGKPVTLSCSQTLNHNVMYWYQQKSSQAPKLLFHYYDKDFNNEADTPDNFQSRRPNTSFCFLDIRSPGLGDTAMYLCATSRGQGTHEQYFGPGTRLTVT.

J is TRBJ2-3 and V is TRBV15, with 11 bases identical to TRBD2. V shed 0 bases and J 4 bases; nucleotides not matched to a gene: 3. Germline-derived CDR1 and CDR2 are LNHNV and YYDKDF (reference sequence). This CDR3 contains 16 residues. The CDR3 sequence is CATSRDSGRGPDTQYF. Written as DNA, the CDR3 is TGTGCCACCAGCAGAGATAGCGGGAGGGGCCCAGATACGCAGTATTTT.

The J gene is TRBJ1-2, the V gene TRBV12-3 or TRBV12-4; 8 positions agree with TRBD1. Germline trimming cut 2 bases from V and 5 bases from J; bases unmatched to any gene: 1. There are 13 residues in the CDR3. The CDR3 here is CASSLRTGYGYTF. The CDR3, as DNA: TGTGCCAGCAGTTTAAGGACAGGGTATGGCTACACCTTC.

The chain carries TRBV4-2 and TRBJ2-1, with unresolved D. With 1 base removed from V and 10 bases from J, the gap between germline ends came to 17 bases. Germline V lookup: CDR1 LGHNA, CDR2 YNFKEQ. The CDR3 is 15 residues long. The CDR3 DNA sequence: TGTGCCAGCAGCCAAGTGGAACAGCCCAATGAGGAGCAGTTCTTC. Translating gives CASSQVEQPNEEQFF.

The J gene is TRBJ2-1, the V gene TRBV6-5; 12 nucleotides match TRBD2. Germline V gives CDR1 MNHEY, CDR2 SVGAGI. The CDR3 is 15 residues long. The V segment lost 6 bases and the J segment 0 bases; nucleotides outside the gene matches: 0. CDR3 sequence reads: CASRGLAGSYNEQFF. CDR3 coding DNA: TGTGCCAGCAGGGGACTAGCGGGCTCCTACAATGAGCAGTTCTTC.

The chain has TRBV29-1 and TRBJ1-1; D gene uncertain. Per germline, CDR1 SQVTM and CDR2 ANQGSEA. Trimming cost V 5 bases and J 3 bases, with 13 bases left between them. This CDR3 has 13 residues. The chain's CDR3 is CSVSRSYDTEAFF. CDR3 coding DNA: TGCAGCGTTAGTAGGAGTTACGACACTGAAGCTTTCTTT.

This chain links TRBV28 with TRBJ2-3, with a possible D match to TRBD1 (6 bases). Germline V lookup: CDR1 MDHEN, CDR2 SYDVKM. Trimming cost V 2 bases and J 4 bases, with 10 bases left between them. The CDR3 runs to 14 residues. The CDR3 DNA is TGTGCCAGCAGTTTAGGTCAGGGGCCAGATACGCAGTATTTT. It encodes CASSLGQGPDTQYF.

The gene calls are TRBV11-2 and TRBJ2-7; D is undetermined. The CDR3 contains 15 residues. Per germline, CDR1 SGHAT and CDR2 FQNNGV. V lost 3 bases to trimming and J lost 2 bases, with 14 bases between them. Here the CDR3 reads CASSFLSQGAYEQYF. In DNA, the CDR3 is TGTGCCAGCAGCTTCCTCTCCCAAGGAGCCTACGAGCAGTACTTC.

The rearrangement links TRBV3-1 (or the pseudogene TRBV3-2) to TRBJ2-7, with TRBD1 matching over 8 bases. J gave up 3 bases and V 1 base, and 8 bases lay outside the gene matches. CDR1 and CDR2 (germline): LGHDT, YNNKEL (reference sequence). The CDR3 is made up of 16 amino acids. This CDR3 reads CASSQGQDRVFYEQYF. The DNA for the CDR3 is TGTGCCAGCAGCCAAGGCCAGGACAGGGTATTCTACGAGCAGTACTTC.

J is TRBJ2-2 and V is TRBV29-1; perhaps TRBD1 as D (5 bases). Germline V lookup: CDR1 SQVTM, CDR2 ANQGSEA. CDR3 length: 14 amino acids. V dropped 0 bases and J dropped 4 bases, with 9 bases sitting between them. The CDR3 protein is CSVEEFQGTGELFF. DNA of the CDR3: TGCAGCGTTGAAGAGTTCCAGGGCACCGGGGAGCTGTTTTTT.

The genes are TRBV10-3 and TRBJ2-2; possibly TRBD1 for D (6 bases). This CDR3 is built from 16 residues. The ends were cut back, 5 bases at V and 4 bases at J, with 17 bases in the middle. CDR1 is ENHRY, CDR2 SYGVKD, per germline. The CDR3 coding sequence is TGTGCCATCAGTTACTTGGGGGCTGAAGGCACCGGGGAGCTGTTTTTT. Translating gives CAISYLGAEGTGELFF.

The CDR3 sequence is CASSSRTSGGSTDTQYF. CDR3 nucleotide sequence: TGTGCCAGCAGCTCCCGGACTAGCGGGGGTAGCACAGATACGCAGTATTTT. The rearrangement links TRBV9 to TRBJ2-3; TRBD2 matches 13 bases. Trimming at V came to 4 bases and at J to 0 bases, leaving 5 bases not matched to a gene. CDR3 length equals 17 residues. Germline V CDR1 and CDR2: SGDLS, YYNGEE.

The V call is TRBV19, the J call TRBJ2-3; 10 bases line up with TRBD1. V gave up 5 bases and J gave up 4 bases; unmatched junction bases: 6. The germline V gene has CDR1 LNHDA and CDR2 SQIVND (reference sequence). This CDR3 is built from 15 residues. The CDR3 DNA reads as TGTGCCAGTAGTGGTCGACAGGGGGCGGCAGATACGCAGTATTTT. Its protein product is CASSGRQGAADTQYF.

The chain uses TRBV5-1 and TRBJ2-3; D remains ambiguous. This CDR3 is built from 15 residues. Germline values: CDR1 SGHRS, CDR2 YFSETQ. V was clipped by 0 bases and J by 0 bases, with 8 bases between them. This CDR3 reads CASSLVPESTDTQYF. DNA for the CDR3: TGCGCCAGCAGCTTGGTTCCCGAGAGCACAGATACGCAGTATTTT.

The chain carries TRBV14 and TRBJ2-2; no clear D. Germline-derived CDR1 and CDR2 are SGHDN and FVKESK. This CDR3 region has 14 residues. V was pared by 2 bases and J by 6 bases, with 10 bases between. The CDR3 coding sequence is TGTGCCAGCAGCCAATTTCTAGACGCCGGGGAGCTGTTTTTT. Its protein product is CASSQFLDAGELFF.